This T cell receptor (beta chain) was profiled in a study of immune evolution from preneoplasia to lung adenocarcinoma. About the research overall: HLA loss of heterozygosity: roughly 6.6% AIS, about 15% MIA, over 25% ADC, none AAH. Findings of the study overall: Normal lung had the highest top T cell clone frequencies.

As for this clone: As yet, its antigen is unknown.

Only in-frame clones appear in the TCRdb table, and some are missing; sequencing was by immunoSEQ multiplex PCR. The data hold some 10,000 clones, with around four fifths observed a single time. In germline, CDR1 is SGHVS, CDR2 FQNEAQ. The CDR3 is 13 amino acids. Trimming stripped 1 base from V and 7 bases from J, with 8 bases between. The chain links TRBV7-8 to TRBJ1-5; D ambiguous. Sample: FFPE minimally invasive lung adenocarcinoma tissue. This receptor was obtained from a person between 65 and 79 years old with lung adenocarcinoma. For the CDR3, the DNA is TGTGCCAGCAGCTTAGGCCCCGAACAGCCCCAGCATTTT. Encoded protein: CASSLGPEQPQHF.